This entry features one T cell receptor (beta chain) sequence. Trimming removed 1 base at V and 2 bases at J, with 7 bases between. The CDR3 is 14 amino acids. The germline V gene encodes CDR1 LNHDA and CDR2 SQIVND (reference sequence). These data come from a study of PD-L1 blockade in urothelial cancer. Study at large: In the mid-2010s, patients got going on atezolizumab, taking 1,200 mg intravenously every 3 weeks.

Time point reported: pretreatment peripheral blood. Profiled with immunoSEQ multiplex PCR; TCRdb holds only in-frame clones, not every one. The repertoire holds 100,000 to 150,000 clones, with roughly 83% as singletons. The receptor's source is a man aged 50 or older with urothelial cancer. The J gene is TRBJ2-3, the V gene TRBV19; perhaps TRBD2 as D (5 bases). This sample comprised PBMCs, obtained around atezolizumab (anti-PD-L1) treatment. CDR3 nucleotide sequence: TGTGCCAGTAGTATAGGGAGGAACACAGATACGCAGTATTTT. Protein sequence: CASSIGRNTDTQYF.